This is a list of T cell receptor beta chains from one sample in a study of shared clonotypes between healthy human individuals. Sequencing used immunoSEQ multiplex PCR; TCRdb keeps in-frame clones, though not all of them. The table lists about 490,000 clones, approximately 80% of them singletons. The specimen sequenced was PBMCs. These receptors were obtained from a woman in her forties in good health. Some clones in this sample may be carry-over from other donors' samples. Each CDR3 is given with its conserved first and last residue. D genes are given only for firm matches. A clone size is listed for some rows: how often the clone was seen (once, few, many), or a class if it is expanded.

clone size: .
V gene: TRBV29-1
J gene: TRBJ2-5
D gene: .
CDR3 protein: CSVAGAGWETQYF
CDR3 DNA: TGCAGCGTTGCGGGGGCAGGGTGGGAGACCCAGTACTTC

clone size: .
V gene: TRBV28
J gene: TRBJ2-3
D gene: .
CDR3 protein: CASSLGVMYTQYF
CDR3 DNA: TGTGCCAGCAGTCTCGGAGTAATGTATACGCAGTATTTT

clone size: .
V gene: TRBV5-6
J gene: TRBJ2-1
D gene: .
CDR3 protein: CASSKGLMSSYNEQFF
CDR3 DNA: TGTGCCAGCAGCAAGGGACTGATGAGCTCCTACAATGAGCAGTTCTTC

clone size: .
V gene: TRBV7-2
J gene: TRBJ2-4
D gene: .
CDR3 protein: CASSLRDNYKNIQYF
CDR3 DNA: TGTGCCAGCAGCTTGCGAGACAACTACAAAAACATTCAGTACTTC

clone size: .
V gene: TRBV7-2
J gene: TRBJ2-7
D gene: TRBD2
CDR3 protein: CASSFSAGTSNEQYF
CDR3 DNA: TGTGCCAGCAGCTTCTCCGCCGGGACTAGTAACGAGCAGTACTTC

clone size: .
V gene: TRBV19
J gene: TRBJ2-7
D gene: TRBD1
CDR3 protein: CASSIGTGGAYEQYF
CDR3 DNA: TGTGCCAGTAGTATCGGGACAGGGGGCGCCTACGAGCAGTACTTC

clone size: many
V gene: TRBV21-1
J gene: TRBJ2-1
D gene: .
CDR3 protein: CASSKAGTSSYNEQFF
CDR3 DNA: TGTGCCAGCAGCAAAGCAGGGACGAGTTCCTACAATGAGCAGTTCTTC

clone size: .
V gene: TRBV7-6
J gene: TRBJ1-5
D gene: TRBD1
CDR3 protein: CASSRTGFGQPQHF
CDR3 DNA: TGTGCCAGCAGCCGGACAGGGTTTGGTCAGCCCCAGCATTTT

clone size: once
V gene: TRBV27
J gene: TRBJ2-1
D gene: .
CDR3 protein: CASSSYLGIYNEQFF
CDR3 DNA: TGTGCCAGCAGTTCTTACTTGGGTATATACAATGAGCAGTTCTTC

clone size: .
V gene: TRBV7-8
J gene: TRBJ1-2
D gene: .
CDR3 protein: CASSFAGRSYYGYTF
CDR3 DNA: TGTGCCAGCAGCTTCGCAGGGCGATCTTACTATGGCTACACCTTC

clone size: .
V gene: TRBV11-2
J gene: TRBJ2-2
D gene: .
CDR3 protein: CASSLGGYTGELFF
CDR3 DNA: TGTGCCAGCAGCTTAGGCGGCTACACCGGGGAGCTGTTTTTT

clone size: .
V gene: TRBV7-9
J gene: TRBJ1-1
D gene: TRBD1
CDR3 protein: CASSPRRGQGASEAFF
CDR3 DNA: TGTGCCAGCAGCCCGCGCCGGGGGCAGGGGGCTTCTGAAGCTTTCTTT

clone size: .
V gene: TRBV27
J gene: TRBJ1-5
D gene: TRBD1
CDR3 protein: CASSLGTGFHQPQHF
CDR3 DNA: TGTGCCAGCAGTTTGGGGACAGGCTTTCATCAGCCCCAGCATTTT

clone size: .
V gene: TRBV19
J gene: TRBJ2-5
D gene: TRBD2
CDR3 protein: CASTKVAGGETQYF
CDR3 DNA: TGTGCCAGTACCAAGGTAGCGGGAGGAGAGACCCAGTACTTC

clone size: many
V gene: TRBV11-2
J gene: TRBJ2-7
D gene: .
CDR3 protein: CASSRWRGEQYF
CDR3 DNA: TGTGCCAGCAGCCGGTGGCGGGGCGAGCAGTACTTC

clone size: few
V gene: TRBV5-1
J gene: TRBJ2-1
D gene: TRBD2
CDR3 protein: CASSLALAGGNEQFF
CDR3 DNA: TGCGCCAGCAGTTTAGCGCTAGCGGGAGGTAATGAGCAGTTCTTC

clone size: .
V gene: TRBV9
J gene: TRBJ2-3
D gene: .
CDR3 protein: CASSVAGAPTDTQYF
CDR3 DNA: TGTGCCAGCAGCGTAGCTGGAGCCCCCACAGATACGCAGTATTTT

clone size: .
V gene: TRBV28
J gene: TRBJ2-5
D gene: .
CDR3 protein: CASSFRGSKYF
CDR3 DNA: TGTGCCAGCAGTTTTCGCGGGTCCAAGTACTTC

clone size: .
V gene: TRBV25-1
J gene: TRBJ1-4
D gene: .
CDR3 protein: CASSRLGATEKLFF
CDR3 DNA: TGTGCCAGCAGCCGCCTAGGGGCAACTGAAAAACTGTTTTTT

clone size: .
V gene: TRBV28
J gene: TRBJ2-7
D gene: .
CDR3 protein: CASKTGSASGEQYF
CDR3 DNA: TGTGCCAGCAAAACAGGGTCCGCAAGTGGGGAGCAGTACTTC

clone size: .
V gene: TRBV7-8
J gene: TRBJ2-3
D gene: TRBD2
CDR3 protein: CASSIAGYTDTQYF
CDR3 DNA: TGTGCCAGCAGCATAGCGGGCTACACAGATACGCAGTATTTT

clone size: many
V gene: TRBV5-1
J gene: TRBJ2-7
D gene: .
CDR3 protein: CASRRDGYEQYF
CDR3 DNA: TGCGCCAGCAGGAGGGACGGCTACGAGCAGTACTTC

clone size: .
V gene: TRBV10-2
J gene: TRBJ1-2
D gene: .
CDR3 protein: CASSGTQGVNYGYTF
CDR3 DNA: TGCGCCAGCAGTGGAACTCAAGGGGTGAACTATGGCTACACCTTC

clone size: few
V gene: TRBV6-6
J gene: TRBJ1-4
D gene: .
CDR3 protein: CASSRQENEKLFF
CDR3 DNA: TGTGCCAGCAGCCGACAGGAGAATGAAAAACTGTTTTTT

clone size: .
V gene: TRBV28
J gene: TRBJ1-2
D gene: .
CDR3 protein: CASSLIRQGGYGYTF
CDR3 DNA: TGTGCCAGCAGTTTGATTCGGCAGGGCGGCTATGGCTACACCTTC

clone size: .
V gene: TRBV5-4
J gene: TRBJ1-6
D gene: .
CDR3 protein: CASSLPRRGNSPLHF
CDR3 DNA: TGTGCCAGCAGCCTTCCCCGACGGGGTAATTCACCCCTCCACTTT

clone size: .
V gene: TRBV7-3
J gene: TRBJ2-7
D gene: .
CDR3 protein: CASSLTSTYEQYF
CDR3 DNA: TGTGCCAGCAGCTTAACCAGCACCTACGAGCAGTACTTC

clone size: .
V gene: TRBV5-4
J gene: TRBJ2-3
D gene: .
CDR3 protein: CASSFGDPHTDTQYF
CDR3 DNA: TGTGCCAGCAGCTTTGGGGATCCCCACACAGATACGCAGTATTTT

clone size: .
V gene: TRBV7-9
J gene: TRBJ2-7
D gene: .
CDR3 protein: CASRPAGSSYEQYF
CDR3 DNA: TGTGCCAGCAGACCTGCAGGGAGCTCCTACGAGCAGTACTTC

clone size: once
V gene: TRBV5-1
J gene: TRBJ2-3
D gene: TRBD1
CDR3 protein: CASSWDRFTDTQYF
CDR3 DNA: TGCGCCAGCAGCTGGGACAGGTTCACAGATACGCAGTATTTT

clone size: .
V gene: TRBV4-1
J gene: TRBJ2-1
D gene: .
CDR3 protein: CASSQDQGRLADEQFF
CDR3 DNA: TGCGCCAGCAGCCAAGATCAGGGGAGGTTAGCTGATGAGCAGTTCTTC

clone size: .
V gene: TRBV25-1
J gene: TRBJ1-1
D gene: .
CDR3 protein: CASSRGSLNTEAFF
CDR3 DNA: TGTGCCAGCAGCCGCGGGTCTTTGAACACTGAAGCTTTCTTT

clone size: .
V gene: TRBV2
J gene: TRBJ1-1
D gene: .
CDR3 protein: CASSQSLPGNTEAFF
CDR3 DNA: TGTGCCAGCAGTCAATCCCTTCCCGGGAACACTGAAGCTTTCTTT

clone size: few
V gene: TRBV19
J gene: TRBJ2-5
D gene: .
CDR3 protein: CASSIDRGETQYF
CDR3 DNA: TGTGCCAGTAGTATAGATCGGGGAGAGACCCAGTACTTC

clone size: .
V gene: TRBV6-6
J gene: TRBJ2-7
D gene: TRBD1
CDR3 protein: CASRPTSTGATYEQYF
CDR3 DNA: TGTGCCAGCAGGCCTACCTCGACAGGGGCGACCTACGAGCAGTACTTC

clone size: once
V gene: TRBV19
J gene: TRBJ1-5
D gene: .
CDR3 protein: CASSGGRAGNQPQHF
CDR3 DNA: TGTGCCAGTAGTGGGGGGCGAGCGGGCAATCAGCCCCAGCATTTT

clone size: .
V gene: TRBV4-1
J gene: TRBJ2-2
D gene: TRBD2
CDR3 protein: CASSPSRAGGPTGELFF
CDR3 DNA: TGCGCCAGCAGCCCTTCCCGAGCGGGGGGGCCTACCGGGGAGCTGTTTTTT

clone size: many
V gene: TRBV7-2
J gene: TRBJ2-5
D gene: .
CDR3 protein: CASSPPGVQETQYF
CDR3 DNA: TGTGCCAGCAGCCCACCAGGTGTCCAAGAGACCCAGTACTTC

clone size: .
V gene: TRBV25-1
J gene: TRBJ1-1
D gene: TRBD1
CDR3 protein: CASYDREGETEAFF
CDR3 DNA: TGTGCCAGTTACGACAGGGAAGGAGAGACTGAAGCTTTCTTT